One sample yielded the 14 T cell receptor beta chains listed below, sequenced in a study of shared clonotypes between healthy human individuals. Clones were sequenced by immunoSEQ multiplex PCR, and TCRdb holds only the in-frame ones, with some missing. This table holds about 2 million clones, roughly 95% found once. Naive CD8 cells lacked CD45RO, underwent positive selection for CCR7 and left out terminally differentiated effector memory CD45RA+ cells. Sequences were obtained from naive CD8+ T cells sorted from blood. The source is a man between 18 and 29 years old in good health.

V usage is TRBV6-5 and J usage is TRBJ1-5, with TRBD1 matching 9 bases. Germline CDR1 is MNHEY and CDR2 is SVGAGI. Trimming cost V 6 bases and J 4 bases; bases outside gene matches: 4. The CDR3 covers 14 residues. CDR3 in DNA: TGTGCCAGCAGAGGTGGGACAGGGAATCAGCCCCAGCATTTT. Its protein product is CASRGGTGNQPQHF.

This chain joins TRBV9 and TRBJ2-1; 8 bases map to TRBD2. V lost 3 bases to trimming and J lost 5 bases; unmatched junction nucleotides: 7. Germline V gene lookup returns CDR1 SGDLS and CDR2 YYNGEE. The CDR3 loop spans 15 amino acids. CDR3 region: CASSGTSGRNNEQFF. The CDR3 bases are TGTGCCAGCAGCGGTACTAGCGGACGAAACAATGAGCAGTTCTTC.

The chain combines TRBV7-9 with TRBJ1-2; no definite D call. V gave up 5 bases and J gave up 2 bases, with 15 bases separating them. Per germline, CDR1 SEHNR and CDR2 FQNEAQ (reference sequence). This CDR3 is 15 amino acids long. This chain's CDR3 is CASSLTPSRNYGYTF. The CDR3 DNA reads as TGTGCCAGCAGCCTGACCCCGTCCAGGAACTATGGCTACACCTTC.

The chain uses TRBV11-2 and TRBJ2-2; D is perhaps TRBD2 (5 bases). The CDR3 loop spans 13 amino acids. CDR1 is SGHAT and CDR2 is FQNNGV in the germline V gene. The V end lost 4 bases, the J end lost 8 bases, and 11 bases lay between the germline ends. The CDR3 protein is CASSSGVWGELFF. The DNA for the CDR3 is TGTGCCAGCAGCTCCGGGGTCTGGGGGGAGCTGTTTTTT.

This rearrangement joins TRBV19 to TRBJ1-5; TRBD1 matches at 7 bases. V lost 6 bases, J lost 7 bases, and 6 bases stayed unmatched. Germline-derived CDR1 and CDR2 are LNHDA and SQIVND (reference sequence). The CDR3 extends over 13 amino acids. The CDR3 nucleotides read TGTGCCAGTAGACTAGGGGGCGACCAGCCCCAGCATTTT. It encodes CASRLGGDQPQHF.

The V and J genes are TRBV9 and TRBJ2-3; TRBD2 aligns across 7 bases. The V gene end was trimmed by 2 bases and the J gene end by 2 bases; junction bases not matched to a gene: 5. The V gene's germline CDR1 is SGDLS and CDR2 YYNGEE. The CDR3 length is 15 residues. The CDR3 loop is CASSVSGSVTDTQYF. CDR3 bases: TGTGCCAGCAGCGTTAGCGGGTCGGTCACAGATACGCAGTATTTT.

This chain links TRBV4-1 with TRBJ2-1; D remains ambiguous. The germline gives CDR1 MGHRA, CDR2 YSYEKL. This CDR3 is built from 12 residues. The V and J ends lost 4 bases and 10 bases respectively, with 11 bases between them. The CDR3 here is CASSPQGGEQFF. CDR3 coding DNA: TGCGCCAGCAGCCCCCAAGGCGGCGAGCAGTTCTTC.

The chain uses TRBV30 and TRBJ1-2; a possible D gene is TRBD1 (5 bases). The CDR3 extends over 13 amino acids. Germline values: CDR1 GTSNPN, CDR2 SVGIG (reference sequence). V dropped 4 bases and J dropped 0 bases, with 9 bases sitting between them. The CDR3 loop is CAWKDRANYGYTF. CDR3 bases: TGTGCCTGGAAAGACAGAGCTAACTATGGCTACACCTTC.

This clone was detected only a few times. This sample includes further DNA sequences coding for the same CDR3. The chain uses TRBV19 and TRBJ1-1; D may be TRBD1 (5 bases). There are 14 residues in the CDR3. Trimming stripped 1 base from V and 0 bases from J, with 6 bases between. Germline V gene lookup returns CDR1 LNHDA and CDR2 SQIVND (reference sequence). CDR3 amino acids: CASSIGGLNTEAFF. The CDR3 DNA is TGTGCCAGTAGTATAGGGGGCTTGAACACTGAAGCTTTCTTT.

The rearrangement uses TRBV6-1 and TRBJ2-7; the match to TRBD2 covers 8 bases. Unmatched junction bases numbered 2, after V lost 1 base and J lost 0 bases. The CDR3 has 15 amino acids. The germline CDR1 and CDR2 sequences are MNHNS and SASEGT. CDR3 loop: CASSEGGLDSYEQYF. The CDR3 nucleotides read TGTGCCAGCAGTGAAGGGGGACTAGACTCCTACGAGCAGTACTTC.

Turning to this clone: This same CDR3 is encoded by further DNA sequences in the sample. CDR3 amino acids: CASSPGTSTDTQYF. DNA for the CDR3: TGTGCCAGCAGTCCCGGGACTAGCACAGATACGCAGTATTTT. The rearrangement joins TRBV27 to TRBJ2-3; TRBD2 might be the D (6 bases). Germline V CDR1 and CDR2: MNHEY, SMNVEV (reference sequence). The V end was cut by 5 bases, the J end by 0 bases, with 9 bases between. This CDR3 region has 14 residues.

Of note for this clone: In the same sample, other DNA sequences code for this CDR3. The chain is built from TRBV27 and TRBJ1-5, with a weak D call TRBD1 (5 bases). Germline loops: CDR1 MNHEY, CDR2 SMNVEV (reference sequence). V lost 6 bases, J lost 0 bases, and 9 bases lay in between. This CDR3 is built from 14 residues. The CDR3 DNA is TGTGCCAGCAGCCTCAGGGATAGCAATCAGCCCCAGCATTTT. It specifies CASSLRDSNQPQHF.

Regarding this clone: The same CDR3 can be traced to other DNA sequences in this sample. The CDR3 region is CASSQTGGPYNEQFF. Written as DNA, the CDR3 is TGTGCCAGCAGCCAAACAGGAGGACCCTACAATGAGCAGTTCTTC. V and J are TRBV7-8 and TRBJ2-1; either TRBD1 or TRBD2 may fit D (5 bases each). The germline CDR1 and CDR2 sequences are SGHVS and FQNEAQ. V lost 5 bases to trimming and J lost 2 bases, with 13 bases between them. The CDR3 has 15 residues.

Points on this clone: The sample contains more than one DNA sequence encoding this CDR3. The chain uses TRBV2 and TRBJ2-7; 10 bases fit TRBD2. The CDR3 covers 13 residues. The germline CDR1 and CDR2 sequences are SNHLY and FYNNEI. The V gene end was trimmed by 8 bases and the J gene end by 2 bases; junction bases not matched to a gene: 3. The CDR3 sequence is CASGAGGPYEQYF. The CDR3, as DNA: TGTGCCAGCGGAGCGGGAGGGCCCTACGAGCAGTACTTC.